The clone carrying this T cell receptor (beta chain) was detected ten times or more. Its antigen remains unidentified. The data stem from a study of T cells in Graves' hyperthyroidism and ophthalmopathy. The study's findings and limits: Among thyroid clonotypes expanded above 0.001, most also appeared in blood. From stable hyperthyroidism, ophthalmopathy was set apart by a 13 V-J model.

TCR beta CDR3 regions were amplified from RNA transcripts. RT-PCR in the first round (using the HTBI primer set) targeted the TCR CDR3. In TCRdb, the multiplex PCR reads were re-called with MiXCR into one record per CDR3 protein. The table has more than 300,000 distinct CDR3 sequences, approximately 17% seen once; the top ten hold 35% to 50%. Sequenced: blood. The source of this sequence is a man aged 18 to 29 with Graves' ophthalmopathy.

The CDR3 DNA is TGTGCCAGCAGCCAAGATCCTAAAGGGGCGTATGTGCAGTACTTC. It yields the protein CASSQDPKGAYVQYF. This chain joins TRBV3-1 and TRBJ2-7; possibly TRBD1 for D (5 bases). Germline CDR1 and CDR2: LGHDT and YNNKEL (reference sequence). The CDR3 is made up of 15 amino acids. Trimming left V 0 bases short and J 9 bases short, with 18 bases between.